A single TCR beta chain is shown here with its context. Antigen specificity is unknown. The isolated RNA, all of it, was reverse transcribed, so expressed TCRB transcripts were what got sequenced. Around 3.9 million reads on average were seen across naive, central memory and regulatory T cell samples. Method: immunoSEQ multiplex PCR; TCRdb's copy keeps in-frame clones and lacks some. The sample lists some 120,000 clones; 17% were seen once. These data come from a study of beta chain features in type 1 diabetes. Study in general: Summed over all samples, the examined sorted cells came to fewer than 120,000,000.

Per germline, CDR1 SGHAT and CDR2 FQNNGV. Unmatched junction bases numbered 8, after V lost 1 base and J lost 3 bases. The CDR3 sequence is 16 residues long. Each sorted fraction was over 98% pure. Study results and caveats: There was a moderate but significant shortening of TCRB CDR3s in all four CD4+ subsets of Type 1 diabetes patients.

Source material: central memory CD4+ T cells from blood. The receptor was isolated from a man between 18 and 29 years old with type 1 diabetes. V is TRBV11-2 and J is TRBJ1-1; 7 bases are shared with TRBD1. In nucleotides, the CDR3 is TGTGCCAGCAGCTTAGCGCAGGGGGGAACACACACTGAAGCTTTCTTT. It is translated as CASSLAQGGTHTEAFF. Drawing the rest from reference TRBV11-2 and TRBJ1-1, the complete variable domain is EAGVAQSPRYKIIEKRQSVAFWCNPISGHATLYWYQQILGQGPKLLIQFQNNGVVDDSQLPKDRFSAERLKGVDSTLKIQPAKLEDSAVYLCASSLAQGGTHTEAFFGQGTRLTVV.